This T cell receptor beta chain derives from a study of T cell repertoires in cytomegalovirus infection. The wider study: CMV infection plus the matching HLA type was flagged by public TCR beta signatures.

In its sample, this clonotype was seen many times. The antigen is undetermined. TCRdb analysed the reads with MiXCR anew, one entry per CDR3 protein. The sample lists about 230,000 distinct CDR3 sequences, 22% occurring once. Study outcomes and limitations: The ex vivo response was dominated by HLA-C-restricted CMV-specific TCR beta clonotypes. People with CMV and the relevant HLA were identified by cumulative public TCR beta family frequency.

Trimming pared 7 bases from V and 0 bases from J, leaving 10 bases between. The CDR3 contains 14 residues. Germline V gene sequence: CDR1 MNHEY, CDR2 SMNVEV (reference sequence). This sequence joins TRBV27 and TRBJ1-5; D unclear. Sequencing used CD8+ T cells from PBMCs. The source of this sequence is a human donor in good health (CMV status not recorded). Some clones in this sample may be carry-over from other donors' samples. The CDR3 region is CASKDFYSNQPQHF. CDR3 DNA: TGTGCCAGCAAGGACTTTTATAGCAATCAGCCCCAGCATTTT.